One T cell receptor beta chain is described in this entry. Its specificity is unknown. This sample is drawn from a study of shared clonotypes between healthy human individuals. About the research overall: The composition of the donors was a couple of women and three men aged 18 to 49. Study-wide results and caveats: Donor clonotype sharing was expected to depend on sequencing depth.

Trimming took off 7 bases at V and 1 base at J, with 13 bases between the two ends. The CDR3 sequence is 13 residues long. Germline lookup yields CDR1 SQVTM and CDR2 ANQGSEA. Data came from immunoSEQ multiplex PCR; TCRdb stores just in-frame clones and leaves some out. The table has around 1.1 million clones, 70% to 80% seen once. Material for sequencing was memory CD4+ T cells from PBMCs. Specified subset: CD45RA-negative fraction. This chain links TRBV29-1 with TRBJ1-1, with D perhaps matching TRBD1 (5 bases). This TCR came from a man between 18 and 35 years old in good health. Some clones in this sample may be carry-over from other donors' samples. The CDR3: CSGTRGTNTEAFF. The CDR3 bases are TGCAGCGGTACTCGGGGGACGAACACTGAAGCTTTCTTT.